Listed here are 15 T cell receptor beta chains from one sample, sequenced in a study of type 1 and type 2 diabetes patients (TCRdb year 2016). Sequencing instrument: Illumina MiSeq. TCRbeta CDR3 amplification used genomic DNA from the sorted T cell subsets as template. The TCRbeta CDR3 region was amplified by multiplex PCR with 30 forward and 13 reverse primers. The raw public data were reprocessed by TCRdb itself: fastp quality trimming at Q25, MiXCR clonotype calling, in-frame beta chains only. When rows share a CDR3 protein, they turn into one entry using the most common DNA and genes. The sample table lists 250,000 to 300,000 distinct CDR3 sequences, 45% to 60% of them with a count of one. The ten largest clonotypes hold roughly 13% of the sample. The sample taken for sequencing was peripheral blood mononuclear cells (PBMCs). The receptors originated from a man between 18 and 29 years old with type 2 diabetes.

Comment on this clonotype: One end of the junction does not line up with germline, which may come from a read error. The chain joins TRBV19 to TRBJ1-4; D is ambiguous. The CDR3 consists of 14 residues. Germline CDR1 LNHDA, CDR2 SQIVND (reference sequence). For the CDR3, the DNA is TGTGCCAGCAAGTTTGGTGCAACTAATAAAAAACTGTTTTTT. Its protein is CASKFGATNKKLFF.

This chain connects TRBV7-9 to TRBJ1-1; D is uncertain. V lost 6 bases to trimming and J lost 0 bases, with 17 bases between them. The CDR3 is 16 residues long. The germline V gene encodes CDR1 SEHNR and CDR2 FQNEAQ (reference sequence). The CDR3 here is CASRDLDGIMNTEAFF. CDR3 bases: TGTGCCAGCAGGGATCTGGACGGAATCATGAACACTGAAGCTTTCTTT.

This chain links TRBV7-3 with TRBJ2-1; 11 nucleotides line up with TRBD2. Per the germline V gene, CDR1 is SGHTA and CDR2 is FQGTGA. This CDR3 comprises 13 residues. V lost 8 bases and J lost 7; bases outside the gene matches: 4. The CDR3 is CASVAGGRNEQFF. DNA of the CDR3: TGTGCCAGCGTAGCGGGAGGGCGTAATGAGCAGTTCTTC. Filled out from reference TRBV7-3 and TRBJ2-1, the complete variable domain reads GAGVSQTPSNKVTEKGKYVELRCDPISGHTALYWYRQSLGQGPEFLIYFQGTGAADDSGLPNDRFFAVRPEGSVSTLKIQRTERGDSAVYLCASVAGGRNEQFFGPGTRLTVL.

In this sample, this clonotype turned up a few times. This sequence joins TRBV12-3 or TRBV12-4 and TRBJ2-1; the D gene is possibly TRBD1 (5 bases). The CDR3 runs to 11 residues. Between the trimmed V and J ends, which lost 4 bases and 10 bases, there was a span of 8 bases. The CDR3 loop reads CASSSGYEQFF. CDR3 sequence (DNA): TGTGCCAGCAGTTCAGGGTACGAGCAGTTCTTC.

This clonotype was detected a few times. The chain recombines TRBV15 with TRBJ2-2, with 7 bases lining up with TRBD1. V lost 5 bases to trimming and J lost 1 base; unmatched junction nucleotides: 13. From germline, CDR1 is LNHNV and CDR2 YYDKDF (reference sequence). The CDR3 is 18 amino acids. CDR3 DNA sequence: TGTGCCACCAGCGGCCGATCTTGGGGACAGCGGAACACCGGGGAGCTGTTTTTT. It yields the protein CATSGRSWGQRNTGELFF. Full variable domain (rest looked up from reference TRBV15 and TRBJ2-2): DAMVIQNPRYQVTQFGKPVTLSCSQTLNHNVMYWYQQKSSQAPKLLFHYYDKDFNNEADTPDNFQSRRPNTSFCFLDIRSPGLGDTAMYLCATSGRSWGQRNTGELFFGEGSRLTVL.

The chain couples TRBV7-2 to TRBJ2-7, with 10 bases fitting TRBD1. Germline CDR1 reads SGHTA; CDR2 reads FQGNSA. This CDR3 spans 14 amino acids. V shed 5 bases, J shed 5 bases, and the junction held 6 bases outside the gene matches. CDR3 DNA sequence: TGTGCCAGCAGCCCGGACAGGGGGTTCAACGAGCAGTACTTC. This translates into CASSPDRGFNEQYF. Full variable domain (remainder filled in from reference TRBV7-2 and TRBJ2-7): GAGVSQSPSNKVTEKGKDVELRCDPISGHTALYWYRQSLGQGLEFLIYFQGNSAPDKSGLPSDRFSAERTGGSVSTLTIQRTQQEDSAVYLCASSPDRGFNEQYFGPGTRLTVT.

This clonotype was detected many times. This sequence joins TRBV20-1 and TRBJ1-4; D is ambiguous. The germline CDR1 and CDR2 sequences are DFQATT and SNEGSKA (reference sequence). The V and J ends lost 1 base and 5 bases respectively, with 11 bases between them. This CDR3 contains 14 residues. The CDR3 reads CSARGLERNEKLFF. The CDR3 DNA is TGCAGTGCTAGAGGACTCGAGAGGAATGAAAAACTGTTTTTT.

V is TRBV19 and J is TRBJ2-7; 11 nucleotides agree with TRBD1. Trimming at V came to 3 bases and at J to 6 bases, leaving 4 bases not matched to a gene. Germline assignment: CDR1 LNHDA and CDR2 SQIVND (reference sequence). The CDR3 consists of 14 residues. The CDR3 nucleotides read TGTGCCAGTAGTATGACGGGGACAGGGGGCGAGCAGTACTTC. Translating it yields CASSMTGTGGEQYF. Drawing the rest from reference TRBV19 and TRBJ2-7, the complete variable domain is DGGITQSPKYLFRKEGQNVTLSCEQNLNHDAMYWYRQDPGQGLRLIYYSQIVNDFQKGDIAEGYSVSREKKESFPLTVTSAQKNPTAFYLCASSMTGTGGEQYFGPGTRLTVT.

This clonotype is a singleton in its sample. The V and J genes are TRBV15 and TRBJ1-1, with TRBD1 as a possible D gene (5 bases). The V and J ends lost 9 bases and 7 bases respectively, with 24 bases between them. The CDR3 totals 15 residues. The germline V gene encodes CDR1 LNHNV and CDR2 YYDKDF (reference sequence). This chain's CDR3 is CATAARDGAGGEAFF. CDR3 nucleotides: TGTGCCACAGCCGCAAGGGATGGGGCGGGAGGTGAAGCTTTCTTT.

V is TRBV12-3 or TRBV12-4 and J is TRBJ1-1; 9 bases line up with TRBD1. The CDR3 has 13 residues. Trimming removed 5 bases from V and 5 bases from J; junction bases left unmatched: 3. CDR3 nucleotides: TGTGCCAGCAGTGTGGACAGGGGAACTGAAGCTTTCTTT. It specifies CASSVDRGTEAFF.

At least ten counts were recorded for this clonotype. This chain uses TRBV2 with TRBJ1-1, with TRBD1 identical over 9 bases. In germline, CDR1 is SNHLY, CDR2 FYNNEI. J lost 3 bases, V lost 5 bases, and 4 bases had no gene match. The length of the CDR3 is 14 residues. The chain's CDR3 is CASSSDRGYTEAFF. The CDR3 DNA follows: TGTGCCAGCAGTTCGGACAGGGGTTACACTGAAGCTTTCTTT.

This chain uses TRBV7-3 with TRBJ2-1; possibly TRBD1 or TRBD2 for D (5 bases each). V lost 3 bases and J 2 bases, leaving 17 bases between the germline ends. This CDR3 comprises 17 residues. CDR1 SGHTA and CDR2 FQGTGA come from the germline V gene. The CDR3 bases are TGTGCCAGCAGCTTGAGCTCTGGGACCGCAGCCTACAATGAGCAGTTCTTC. Translating gives CASSLSSGTAAYNEQFF.

The rearrangement uses TRBV29-1 and TRBJ2-7; TRBD2 agrees at 14 bases. The J segment lost 5 bases and the V segment lost 4 bases, leaving 1 base of the junction unmatched. In germline, CDR1 is SQVTM, CDR2 ANQGSEA. There are 13 residues in the CDR3. The CDR3 sequence: CSVGLAGGHEQYF. The DNA of the CDR3 is TGCAGCGTTGGACTAGCGGGAGGGCACGAGCAGTACTTC.

In the case of this clonotype: This may arise from a read error, as a much more abundant clone is one base away. The rearrangement uses TRBV15 and TRBJ1-1; 7 positions match TRBD1. This CDR3 is 15 amino acids long. Germline CDR1 reads LNHNV; CDR2 reads YYDKDF (reference sequence). Trimming took 3 bases from V and 6 from J; bases not matched to a gene: 10. DNA of the CDR3: TGTGCCACCAGCAGGAGGACAGGAGGACAGGCTGAAGCTTTCTTT. Translating gives CATSRRTGGQAEAFF.

The V call is TRBV15, the J call TRBJ2-1, with no clear D. Germline lookup yields CDR1 LNHNV and CDR2 YYDKDF (reference sequence). V lost 3 bases and J 7 bases, leaving 13 bases between the germline ends. The CDR3 spans 14 residues. CDR3 amino acids: CATSRGGDQNEQFF. CDR3 coding DNA: TGTGCCACCAGCAGGGGTGGGGATCAAAATGAGCAGTTCTTC.